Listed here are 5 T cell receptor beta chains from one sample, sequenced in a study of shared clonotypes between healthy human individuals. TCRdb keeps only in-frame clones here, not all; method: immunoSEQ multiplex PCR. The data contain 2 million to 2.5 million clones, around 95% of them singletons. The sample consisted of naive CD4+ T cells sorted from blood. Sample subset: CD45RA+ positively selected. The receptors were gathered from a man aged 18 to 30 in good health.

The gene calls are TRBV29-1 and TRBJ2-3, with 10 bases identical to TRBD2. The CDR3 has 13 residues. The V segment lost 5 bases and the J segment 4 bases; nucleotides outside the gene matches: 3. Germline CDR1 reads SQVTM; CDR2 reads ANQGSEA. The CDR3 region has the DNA TGCAGCGTTCAAGCGGGAGGGGCAGATACGCAGTATTTT. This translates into CSVQAGGADTQYF.

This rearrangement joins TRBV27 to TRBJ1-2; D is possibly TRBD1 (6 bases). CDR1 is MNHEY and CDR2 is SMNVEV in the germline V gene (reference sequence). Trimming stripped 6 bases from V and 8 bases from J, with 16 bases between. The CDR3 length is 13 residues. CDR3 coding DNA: TGTGCCAGCAGGCCCTCGGGGGCGGGAGGCTACACCTTC. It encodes CASRPSGAGGYTF.

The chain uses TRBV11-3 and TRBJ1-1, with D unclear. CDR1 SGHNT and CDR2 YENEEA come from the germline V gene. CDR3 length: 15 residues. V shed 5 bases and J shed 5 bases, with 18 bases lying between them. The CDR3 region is CASSPLGQRGTEAFF. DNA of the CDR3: TGTGCCAGCAGCCCCTTAGGGCAGAGAGGTACTGAAGCTTTCTTT.

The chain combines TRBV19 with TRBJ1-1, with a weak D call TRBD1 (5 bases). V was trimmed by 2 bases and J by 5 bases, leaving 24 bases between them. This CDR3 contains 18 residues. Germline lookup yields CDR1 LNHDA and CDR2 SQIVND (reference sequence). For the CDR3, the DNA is TGTGCCAGTAGTATAAGCCCCGGGAGACAGCGGGGGGGGACTGAAGCTTTCTTT. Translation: CASSISPGRQRGGTEAFF.

CDR3 protein: CASSAGGVPYNEQFF. As DNA, the CDR3 is TGTGCCAGCAGTGCCGGCGGGGTCCCCTACAATGAGCAGTTCTTC. The chain recombines TRBV2 with TRBJ2-1; weak D call: TRBD2 (6 bases). Germline V gene lookup returns CDR1 SNHLY and CDR2 FYNNEI. CDR3 length: 15 amino acids. The ends were cut back, 4 bases at V and 2 bases at J, with 12 bases in the middle.